This is a list of T cell receptor beta chains from one sample in a study of T cells after posttransplantation cyclophosphamide. Sequencing was performed with immunoSEQ multiplex PCR; in TCRdb, only in-frame clones are kept and a portion is missing. The sample includes fewer than 25,000 clones, about 86% of them seen just once. The sequences come from PBMCs, collected after allogeneic stem cell transplant with posttransplant cyclophosphamide. Every receptor here comes from a female patient aged 30-39 years who received an allogeneic stem cell transplant from an unrelated donor, was CMV-positive, and had no GVHD. The graft donor may account for some of the T cells. The CDR3 runs from the conserved cysteine through the conserved F or W. The order of the fields is V gene, D gene, J gene, clone size, CDR3 protein, CDR3 DNA. The D gene is left open where the match is weak. Not every row has a clone size; where given, it reads once, few, many or a size class.

>TRBV4-2|.|TRBJ1-3|.
CASSSPTQGTGNTIYF
TGTGCCAGCAGCTCCCCCACCCAGGGTACAGGAAACACCATATATTTT
>TRBV21-1|.|TRBJ2-7|once
CASSKGVGGRPSYEQYF
TGTGCCAGCAGCAAGGGGGTCGGGGGGCGCCCAAGCTACGAGCAGTACTTC
>TRBV25-1|.|TRBJ2-3|.
CASSWASVDTQYF
TGTGCCAGCAGTTGGGCCTCGGTAGATACGCAGTATTTT
>TRBV5-6|.|TRBJ2-7|.
CASSHSLENYEQYF
TGTGCCAGCAGCCACTCTCTGGAGAACTACGAGCAGTACTTC
>TRBV6-1|.|TRBJ2-2|.
CASSTVTGELFF
TGTGCCAGCAGCACAGTCACCGGGGAGCTGTTTTTT
>TRBV28|.|TRBJ1-3|once
CASSLGAGTLSGNTIYF
TGTGCCAGCAGTTTAGGGGCCGGTACGCTCTCTGGAAACACCATATATTTT
>TRBV19|TRBD1|TRBJ2-7|.
CASSTKTGRGREQYF
TGTGCCAGTAGTACGAAGACAGGGCGAGGGCGCGAGCAGTACTTC
>TRBV19|TRBD2|TRBJ2-7|.
CASRGSLAFEGEQYF
TGTGCCAGTAGAGGATCACTAGCGTTCGAGGGAGAGCAGTACTTC
>TRBV5-1|.|TRBJ2-5|.
CASSYGDTLLETQYF
TGCGCCAGCAGCTATGGGGACACCCTATTGGAGACCCAGTACTTC
>TRBV11-3|.|TRBJ2-5|.
CASSQTGVETQYF
TGTGCCAGCAGCCAAACAGGAGTCGAGACCCAGTACTTC
>TRBV11-3|.|TRBJ2-7|.
CASSLLDSSYEQYF
TGTGCCAGCAGCTTACTGGACAGCTCCTACGAGCAGTACTTC
>TRBV7-9|.|TRBJ2-7|.
CASSSELYEQYF
TGTGCCAGCAGCTCCGAATTGTACGAGCAGTACTTC
>TRBV11-2|.|TRBJ1-2|.
CASSFSRGYGYTF
TGTGCCAGCAGCTTTAGTCGTGGCTATGGCTACACCTTC
>TRBV28|TRBD1|TRBJ2-7|.
CASRSGTGHYEQYF
TGTGCCAGCCGATCCGGGACAGGGCACTACGAGCAGTACTTC
>TRBV9|.|TRBJ1-3|.
CASSVGAGSGNTIYF
TGTGCCAGCAGCGTAGGCGCGGGGTCTGGAAACACCATATATTTT
>TRBV6-5|TRBD2|TRBJ2-3|.
CASRRLAGTDTQYF
TGTGCCAGCAGGAGACTAGCGGGAACAGATACGCAGTATTTT
>TRBV15|.|TRBJ2-1|.
CATSRDRLNEQFF
TGTGCCACCAGCAGAGACCGACTCAATGAGCAGTTCTTC
>TRBV9|.|TRBJ2-5|.
CASSVGGVQETQYF
TGTGCCAGCAGCGTAGGGGGGGTTCAAGAGACCCAGTACTTC
>TRBV5-1|.|TRBJ2-6|.
CASSVWASGAGANVLTF
TGCGCCAGCAGCGTGTGGGCCTCCGGGGCTGGGGCCAACGTCCTGACTTTC
>TRBV9|.|TRBJ1-1|.
CASSAPQGVAFF
TGTGCCAGCAGCGCCCCACAGGGTGTAGCTTTCTTT
>TRBV15|TRBD2|TRBJ2-2|.
CATSRIRTSGGGNTGELFF
TGTGCCACCAGCAGAATTCGGACTAGCGGGGGGGGGAACACCGGGGAGCTGTTTTTT
>TRBV6-1|.|TRBJ1-6|.
CASSGVGGWSSPLHF
TGTGCCAGCAGTGGCGTAGGAGGGTGGAGTTCACCCCTCCACTTT
>TRBV29-1|.|TRBJ1-2|.
CSVEDNPGEGGSGYTF
TGCAGCGTTGAAGACAACCCGGGGGAGGGCGGGAGTGGCTACACCTTC
>TRBV28|.|TRBJ1-2|.
CASSNGDTFNYGYTF
TGTGCCAGCAGCAACGGGGATACCTTTAACTATGGCTACACCTTC
>TRBV19|TRBD2|TRBJ2-3|.
CASSISGGAISTQYF
TGTGCCAGTAGTATTAGCGGGGGGGCTATTAGTACGCAGTATTTT
>TRBV7-8|.|TRBJ2-1|.
CASSLEASRHEQFF
TGTGCCAGCAGCTTAGAGGCCTCGCGACACGAGCAGTTCTTC
>TRBV27|.|TRBJ1-4|.
CASSPIGGWEKLFF
TGTGCCAGCAGTCCGATTGGGGGGTGGGAAAAACTGTTTTTT
>TRBV4-2|TRBD2|TRBJ2-5|.
CASSQVRSGTGGAAETQYF
TGTGCCAGCAGCCAAGTAAGATCGGGGACCGGGGGGGCCGCAGAGACCCAGTACTTC
>TRBV15|.|TRBJ2-5|.
CATSRDPPGGLQETQYF
TGTGCCACCAGCAGAGATCCGCCAGGAGGGCTCCAAGAGACCCAGTACTTC
>TRBV5-4|TRBD2|TRBJ2-1|.
CASSPGLAGRLHNEQFF
TGTGCCAGCAGCCCAGGACTAGCGGGGAGACTACACAATGAGCAGTTCTTC
>TRBV7-3|.|TRBJ2-1|.
CASSLDGGLSYNEQFF
TGTGCCAGCAGCCTTGACGGGGGGCTCTCCTACAATGAGCAGTTCTTC
>TRBV6-5|.|TRBJ1-1|few
CASSTPGGAGEAFF
TGTGCCAGCAGTACTCCCGGAGGGGCCGGAGAAGCTTTCTTT
>TRBV6-1|TRBD1|TRBJ2-5|.
CASSAISPGTGVETQYF
TGTGCCAGCAGTGCCATCAGTCCCGGGACAGGGGTAGAGACCCAGTACTTC
>TRBV5-1|TRBD2|TRBJ2-1|.
CASSLASGGVREQFF
TGCGCCAGCAGCTTGGCCAGCGGGGGGGTCCGGGAGCAGTTCTTC
>TRBV5-6|TRBD1|TRBJ1-1|.
CASSLDRPNTEAFF
TGTGCCAGCAGCCTGGACAGGCCGAACACTGAAGCTTTCTTT
>TRBV28|.|TRBJ1-3|.
CASSFSGFGNTIYF
TGTGCCAGCAGTTTCTCAGGGTTTGGAAACACCATATATTTT
>TRBV27|.|TRBJ2-4|.
CASRLGAPRGIQYF
TGTGCCAGCAGGCTAGGGGCACCCCGAGGCATTCAGTACTTC
>TRBV19|.|TRBJ2-4|once
CASSMERGVKGNIQYF
TGTGCCAGTAGTATGGAAAGGGGCGTAAAAGGGAACATTCAGTACTTC
>TRBV2|.|TRBJ2-1|.
CACGPYNEQFF
TGTGCCTGTGGGCCCTACAATGAGCAGTTCTTC
>TRBV9|.|TRBJ2-5|.
CASSLSGLQETQYF
TGTGCCAGCAGCCTCAGCGGGCTACAAGAGACCCAGTACTTC
>TRBV29-1|.|TRBJ1-1|once
CSAGGRGTEAFF
TGCAGCGCAGGAGGGAGAGGAACTGAAGCTTTCTTT
>TRBV7-9|TRBD2|TRBJ2-7|.
CASSLFLAGGTYEQYF
TGTGCCAGCAGCCTTTTTCTAGCGGGGGGGACCTACGAGCAGTACTTC
>TRBV9|.|TRBJ2-5|.
CASSVDISQETQYF
TGTGCCAGCAGCGTAGATATCTCCCAAGAGACCCAGTACTTC
>TRBV2|TRBD1|TRBJ2-4|.
CASSGQGKNIQYF
TGTGCCAGCAGTGGACAGGGGAAAAACATTCAGTACTTC
>TRBV5-1|.|TRBJ1-4|.
CASSLEGRSEKLFF
TGCGCCAGCAGCTTGGAGGGGAGGAGTGAAAAACTGTTTTTT
>TRBV6-5|.|TRBJ1-5|.
CASSTPGGPQHF
TGTGCCAGCAGTACACCGGGTGGGCCCCAGCATTTT
>TRBV30|.|TRBJ2-1|.
CAWSKTNSYNEQFF
TGTGCCTGGAGTAAGACTAACTCCTACAATGAGCAGTTCTTC
>TRBV28|.|TRBJ2-7|.
CASSPTFYEQYF
TGTGCCAGTTCACCTACCTTCTACGAGCAGTACTTC
>TRBV5-1|TRBD2|TRBJ2-7|.
CASSVSPVTSGVSYEQYF
TGCGCCAGCAGCGTAAGCCCCGTGACTAGCGGGGTCTCCTACGAGCAGTACTTC
>TRBV29-1|.|TRBJ2-1|.
CSVVGSSYNEQFF
TGCAGCGTTGTAGGGAGCTCCTACAATGAGCAGTTCTTC
>TRBV30|TRBD1|TRBJ2-7|.
CAWSVPPTGGYYF
TGTGCCTGGAGTGTACCTCCAACAGGGGGCTATTACTTC
>TRBV19|TRBD1|TRBJ1-1|few
CASSPGGRSTEAFF
TGTGCCAGTAGTCCAGGGGGCCGTTCCACTGAAGCTTTCTTT
>TRBV7-8|.|TRBJ2-5|.
CASSLERANAQYF
TGTGCCAGCAGCTTAGAGCGGGCCAACGCCCAGTACTTC
>TRBV6-1|TRBD1|TRBJ2-3|once
CASSEQGVSADTQYF
TGTGCCAGCAGTGAACAGGGGGTATCTGCGGATACGCAGTATTTT
>TRBV13|.|TRBJ2-6|few
CASSRPPRGSGANVLTF
TGTGCCAGCAGCCGCCCACCACGGGGGTCAGGGGCCAACGTCCTGACTTTC